This is a list of T cell receptor beta chains from one sample in a study of shared clonotypes between healthy human individuals. Repertoires were generated with immunoSEQ multiplex PCR, while TCRdb's copy carries only in-frame clones and drops some. Of around 1.6 million clones listed, nearly 99% were seen once; the top ten hold about 0.45%. Sequencing was carried out using naive CD4+ T cells sorted from blood. These receptors all stem from a man aged 25-45 years in good health. Both conserved end residues are trimmed from each CDR3. Each record gives: J gene, V gene, CDR3 protein.

TRBJ2-5,TRBV5-1,ASSPNQQGPQETQY
TRBJ2-3,TRBV7-3,ASSFGLAGLADTQY
TRBJ1-5,TRBV21-1,ANQTQGFGPQH
TRBJ2-7,TRBV6-5,ASSYSGLQYEQY
TRBJ2-7,TRBV29-1,SVHASKGALREQY
TRBJ2-3,TRBV28,ASSSPPTDTQY
TRBJ2-7,TRBV10-2,ASSDSASSGSYEQY
TRBJ2-3,TRBV6-1,ASSASTSGDTQY
TRBJ1-2,TRBV29-1,SGGVEGGYT
TRBJ2-7,TRBV18,ASSSTAPHEQY
TRBJ2-7,TRBV9,ASSGAPTDYEQY
TRBJ2-1,TRBV7-3,ASSAFRATTYNEQF
TRBJ2-7,TRBV5-4,ASSLCRGQY
TRBJ1-4,TRBV29-1,SVRLDNEKLF
TRBJ2-7,TRBV28,ASSRRGTASYEQY
TRBJ2-7,TRBV10-2,ASSDFTSGRYEQY
TRBJ2-4,TRBV28,ASSLGGSLAKNIQY
TRBJ2-7,TRBV7-2,ASSWDRAREQY
TRBJ2-1,TRBV18,ASCETSVSNEQF
TRBJ2-5,TRBV19,ASSEGHLRETQY
TRBJ1-2,TRBV18,ASSPSLDYGYT
TRBJ2-6,TRBV29-1,SVRSSGANVLT
TRBJ2-3,TRBV27,ASMRIRLAGDTDTQY
TRBJ2-3,TRBV29-1,SARGLAGVDTDTQY
TRBJ2-3,TRBV5-6,ASSFASGRVGTQY
TRBJ2-1,TRBV7-8,ASSSVRGDEQF
TRBJ2-3,TRBV18,ASSPLPTDTQY
TRBJ2-7,TRBV28,ASSLLGGEQY
TRBJ2-7,TRBV27,ASRTGTGAYEQY
TRBJ1-2,TRBV12-5,ASGLTTTGGVRYGYT
TRBJ2-2,TRBV11-2,ASSLSRLAGLTGELF
TRBJ2-2,TRBV28,ASSGLTNTGELF
TRBJ1-5,TRBV27,ASSRQGASNQPQH
TRBJ2-5,TRBV12-5,ASATGVRETQY
TRBJ2-2,TRBV29-1,SVGSATGELF
TRBJ2-1,TRBV19,ASSNQEGLAGGHNEQF
TRBJ1-2,TRBV18,ASSLLGKDRVEDYGYT
TRBJ2-1,TRBV27,ASSQSVAGVEQF
TRBJ1-3,TRBV28,ASSFPTVDTIY
TRBJ2-6,TRBV2,ASGQGTGANVLT
TRBJ2-3,TRBV6-6,ASSAPGEDTQY
TRBJ1-4,TRBV6-1,ASSERLTGQEKLF
TRBJ2-7,TRBV11-2,ASSLEGGEQY
TRBJ2-1,TRBV18,ASSPRVRGDNEQF